This T cell receptor beta chain was retrieved from a study of regulatory dendritic cells for organ transplantation. Notes on this clone: The antigen remains unidentified.

This CDR3 has 15 amino acids. The germline V gene encodes CDR1 SGHAT and CDR2 FQNNGV. The J segment lost 3 bases and the V segment lost 1 base, leaving 2 bases of the junction unmatched. Here immunoSEQ multiplex PCR was the method, and the copy in TCRdb shows in-frame clones only, minus some. The repertoire holds about 5,200 clones, with 65% to 80% as singletons. Sorted subsets were CFSE-labeled and cultured approximately 5 days with allogeneic dendritic cells. The rearrangement joins TRBV11-2 to TRBJ2-1; 8 bases agree with TRBD2. This receptor was taken from a human donor in good health. Input material: memory CD8+ T cells from blood cultured with regulatory dendritic cells. The subset was: CD45RO+ memory T cells. In DNA form, the CDR3 reads TGTGCCAGCAGCTTAGCTCTAGCGGGCTACAATGAGCAGTTCTTC. Protein sequence: CASSLALAGYNEQFF.